These 18 T cell receptor beta chains were all obtained from the same sample, sequenced in a study of CD8 T cells in ankylosing spondylitis. Notes on the study in general: Typical of ankylosing spondylitis blood, it appeared, was a TCR beta motif of under 10 highly homologous variants.

TCRdb reprocessed the 5' RACE reads via MiXCR and lists one record per CDR3 protein. The data contain under 550,000 distinct CDR3 sequences, roughly a quarter of them seen just once; the ten biggest clones take up about 0.92%. For these TCRs, the target antigens are not known. The sequenced sample was blood, either unsorted or a sorted T cell fraction (not recorded which). The origin of the receptors is a male donor with ankylosing spondylitis.

This clonotype was seen at least ten times. The chain joins TRBV29-1 to TRBJ2-1; TRBD2 matches at 11 bases. The germline gives CDR1 SQVTM, CDR2 ANQGSEA. This CDR3 is built from 14 residues. The junction had 1 base not matched to a gene; V was cut back by 3 bases and J by 3 bases. In nucleotides, the CDR3 is TGCAGCGTTGAGGGACTAGCGGACTACAATGAGCAGTTCTTC. Amino acids: CSVEGLADYNEQFF.

This clonotype has just a few counts. The chain joins TRBV5-1 to TRBJ1-2; 7 positions match TRBD1. Germline V gene sequence: CDR1 SGHRS, CDR2 YFSETQ. The CDR3 length is 15 residues. V lost 2 bases, J lost 4 bases, and 8 bases stayed unmatched. CDR3 DNA sequence: TGCGCCAGCAGCTTAACAGGGGAGGGCGGCTATGGCTACACCTTC. Translation gives CASSLTGEGGYGYTF.

The V call is TRBV11-2, the J call TRBJ2-3, with D hard to call. The CDR3 sequence is 16 residues long. V lost 5 bases to trimming and J lost 0 bases, with 15 bases between them. The germline CDR1 and CDR2 sequences are SGHAT and FQNNGV. The CDR3 spells CASSLHPAASTDTQYF. For the CDR3, the DNA is TGTGCCAGCAGCCTCCATCCCGCCGCTAGCACAGATACGCAGTATTTT.

This chain connects TRBV20-1 to TRBJ2-7, with TRBD1 identical over 11 bases. V shed 3 bases, J shed 7 bases, and the junction held 5 bases outside the gene matches. The CDR3 extends over 13 amino acids. Germline V gene lookup returns CDR1 DFQATT and CDR2 SNEGSKA (reference sequence). CDR3 in DNA: TGCAGTGCTAGCCCCGGGACAGGGGGAGAGCAGTACGTC. Protein: CSASPGTGGEQYV.

This clonotype was recorded a few times. CDR3 nucleotide sequence: TGTGCCAGCTCACCATGGGACAGTACTTCAGATACGCAGTATTTT. Translating gives CASSPWDSTSDTQYF. J is TRBJ2-3 and V is TRBV18; TRBD1 matches 7 bases. The CDR3 extends over 15 amino acids. V lost 2 bases and J lost 4; bases outside the gene matches: 6. Germline CDR1 and CDR2: KGHSH and LQKENI.

This rearrangement joins TRBV30 to TRBJ2-6; D not certain. This CDR3 spans 15 amino acids. Germline CDR1 is GTSNPN and CDR2 is SVGIG (reference sequence). Trimming removed 5 bases at V and 0 bases at J, with 11 bases between. This CDR3 is CAWGSGPSGANVLTF. The DNA of the CDR3 is TGTGCCTGGGGCTCGGGCCCCTCTGGGGCCAACGTCCTGACTTTC.

This clonotype appeared many times. A read error may produce the germline difference seen at one junction end. This chain joins TRBV5-1 and TRBJ1-1, with 9 positions matching TRBD1. The CDR3 contains 14 residues. Germline values: CDR1 SGHRS, CDR2 YFSETQ. CDR3 amino acids: CASSLQGANTEAFF. CDR3 sequence (DNA): TGTGCCAGCAGCTTACAGGGGGCGAACACTGAAGCTTTCTTT. The full variable domain, with the rest looked up from reference TRBV5-1 and TRBJ1-1, is KAGVTQTPRYLIKTRGQQVTLSCSPISGHRSVSWYQQTPGQGLQFLFEYFSETQRNKGNFPGRFSGRQFSNSRSEMNVSTLELGDSALYLCASSLQGANTEAFFGQGTRLTVV.

V is TRBV4-2 and J is TRBJ2-7, with D perhaps TRBD2 (5 bases). The CDR3 extends over 13 amino acids. Germline loops: CDR1 LGHNA, CDR2 YNFKEQ. The V end lost 6 bases, the J end lost 9 bases, and 18 bases lay between the germline ends. This CDR3 is CASSRGGREAQYF. CDR3 DNA sequence: TGTGCCAGCAGTCGAGGAGGACGAGAGGCGCAGTACTTC.

The genes are TRBV7-9 and TRBJ2-1; D uncertain. The CDR3 consists of 14 residues. V shed 2 bases and J shed 6 bases, with 11 bases lying between them. Germline values: CDR1 SEHNR, CDR2 FQNEAQ (reference sequence). The CDR3 DNA sequence: TGTGCCAGCAGCTTAAAGGGTTTGGGCAATGAGCAGTTCTTC. Residues: CASSLKGLGNEQFF.

The genes are TRBV25-1 and TRBJ2-1; unclear D gene. The CDR3 extends over 12 amino acids. CDR1 is MGHDK and CDR2 is SYGVNS in the germline V gene. The V gene lost 2 bases and the J gene lost 15 bases, with 14 bases spanning the gap. The CDR3 sequence is CASSEIGGAPFF. DNA for the CDR3: TGTGCCAGCAGTGAAATTGGCGGAGCCCCGTTCTTC.

The chain has TRBV7-2 and TRBJ1-1, with no clear D. Germline V CDR1 and CDR2: SGHTA, FQGNSA. The CDR3 is 12 amino acids. The ends were cut back, 6 bases at V and 9 bases at J, with 14 bases in the middle. CDR3 in amino acids: CASRLPGLQAFF. CDR3 sequence (DNA): TGTGCCAGCAGATTACCGGGCCTACAAGCTTTCTTT.

The chain uses TRBV20-1 and TRBJ2-2; D not resolved. V was clipped by 1 base and J by 1 base, with 10 bases between them. The CDR3 sequence is 15 residues long. Germline assignment: CDR1 DFQATT and CDR2 SNEGSKA (reference sequence). CDR3 in amino acids: CSARGANGNTGELFF. The CDR3 nucleotides are TGCAGTGCTAGAGGAGCTAACGGGAACACCGGGGAGCTGTTTTTT.

This clonotype was detected only a few times. The genes are TRBV5-1 and TRBJ2-3, with 9 bases that match TRBD1. Germline V gene lookup returns CDR1 SGHRS and CDR2 YFSETQ. This CDR3 is built from 16 residues. J lost 2 bases, V lost 4 bases, and 8 bases had no gene match. CDR3 in amino acids: CASSQDRGLLTDTQYF. DNA for the CDR3: TGCGCCAGCAGCCAGGACAGGGGACTTCTCACAGATACGCAGTATTTT.

This sequence joins TRBV2 and TRBJ1-3; 7 nucleotides align to TRBD1. CDR3 length: 15 residues. Unmatched junction bases numbered 6, after V lost 2 bases and J lost 5 bases. Germline CDR1 is SNHLY and CDR2 is FYNNEI. The CDR3 reads CASSEKRGRRNTIYF. In nucleotides, the CDR3 is TGTGCCAGCAGTGAAAAGAGGGGGCGAAGAAACACCATATATTTT.

The gene calls are TRBV2 and TRBJ2-7, with TRBD1 matching 10 bases. CDR3 size: 14 residues. Germline CDR1 reads SNHLY; CDR2 reads FYNNEI. Trimming at V came to 6 bases and at J to 6 bases, leaving 8 bases not matched to a gene. The CDR3 DNA is TGTGCCAGCAGAAAAGGACAGGGGGTTTCCGAGCAGTACTTC. Protein: CASRKGQGVSEQYF.

DNA for the CDR3: TGTGCCAGCAGCCGGGGACGGGTTAGCACAGATACGCAGTATTTT. This gives the protein CASSRGRVSTDTQYF. The V and J genes are TRBV11-2 and TRBJ2-3; D may be TRBD1 or TRBD2 (5 bases each). Germline V CDR1 and CDR2: SGHAT, FQNNGV. Trimming took 5 bases from V and 0 from J, leaving 12 bases between them. CDR3 length: 15 amino acids.

The gene calls are TRBV27 and TRBJ2-6, with D possibly called TRBD1 or TRBD2 (5 bases each). CDR1 is MNHEY, CDR2 SMNVEV, per germline (reference sequence). The CDR3 has 16 residues. V gave up 5 bases and J gave up 0 bases, with 11 bases separating them. Here the CDR3 reads CASSTGTASGANVLTF. CDR3 in DNA: TGTGCCAGCAGTACCGGGACGGCCTCTGGGGCCAACGTCCTGACTTTC.

The chain carries TRBV20-1 and TRBJ2-1; TRBD1 matches 8 bases. The CDR3 extends over 13 amino acids. J was trimmed by 7 bases and V by 8 bases; bases with no gene match: 10. Germline V gene sequence: CDR1 DFQATT, CDR2 SNEGSKA (reference sequence). CDR3 bases: TGCAGTCCCAGACAGGGGTTCCCTAATGAGCAGTTCTTC. It yields the protein CSPRQGFPNEQFF.